This T cell receptor (beta chain) was profiled in a study of Graves' ophthalmopathy and Graves' hyperthyroidism. General study findings and limits: Thyroid clonotypes that were expanded above 0.001 frequency mostly also appeared in blood.

Symptoms, serum thyroxine and TRAb, thyroid ultrasound, and orbital computed tomography formed the diagnostic basis. This clonotype was counted between two and nine times. The target antigen is unknown. Beta-chain TCR CDR3 regions were amplified from RNA transcripts. First-round RT-PCR relied on HTBI primers, and a second-round multiplex PCR came next. TCRdb re-analysed the multiplex PCR reads in MiXCR, keeping a single row per CDR3 protein. The sample records 450,000 to 600,000 distinct CDR3 sequences, approximately 37% being singletons. The germline V gene has CDR1 WNHNN and CDR2 SYGVQD (reference sequence). The V and J ends lost 2 bases and 4 bases respectively, with 11 bases between them. The CDR3 is 15 residues long.

Sequenced: peripheral blood or thyroid tissue (not recorded which). This sequence joins TRBV10-1 and TRBJ2-2; D may be TRBD1 or TRBD2 (6 bases each). This receptor was identified in an adult man with Graves' hyperthyroidism. For the CDR3, the DNA is TGCGCCAGCAGTGAGGGAGGGGGGCGCACCGGGGAGCTGTTTTTT. Its protein product is CASSEGGGRTGELFF.